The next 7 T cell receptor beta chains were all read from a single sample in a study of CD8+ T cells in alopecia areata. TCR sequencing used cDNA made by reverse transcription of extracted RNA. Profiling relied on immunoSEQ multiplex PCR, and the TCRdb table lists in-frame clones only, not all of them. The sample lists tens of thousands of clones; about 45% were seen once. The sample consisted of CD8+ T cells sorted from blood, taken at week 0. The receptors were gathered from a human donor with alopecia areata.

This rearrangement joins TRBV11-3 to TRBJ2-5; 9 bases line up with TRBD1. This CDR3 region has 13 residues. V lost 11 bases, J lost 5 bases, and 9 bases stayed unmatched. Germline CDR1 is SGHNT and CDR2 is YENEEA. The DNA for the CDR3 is TGTGCCTCGAGGGACAGGGCCAGTGAGACCCAGTACTTC. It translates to CASRDRASETQYF.

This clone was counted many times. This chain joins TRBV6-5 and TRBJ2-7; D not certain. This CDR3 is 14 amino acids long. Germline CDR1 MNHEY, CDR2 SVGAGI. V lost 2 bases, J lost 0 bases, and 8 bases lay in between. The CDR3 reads CASSYGSSSYEQYF. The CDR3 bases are TGTGCCAGCAGTTACGGTTCGAGCTCCTACGAGCAGTACTTC.

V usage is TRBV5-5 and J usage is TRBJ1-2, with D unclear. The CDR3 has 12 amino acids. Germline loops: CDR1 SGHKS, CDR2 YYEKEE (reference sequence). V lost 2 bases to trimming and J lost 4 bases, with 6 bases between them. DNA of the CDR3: TGTGCCAGCAGCTTTGAACTCTATGGCTACACCTTC. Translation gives CASSFELYGYTF.

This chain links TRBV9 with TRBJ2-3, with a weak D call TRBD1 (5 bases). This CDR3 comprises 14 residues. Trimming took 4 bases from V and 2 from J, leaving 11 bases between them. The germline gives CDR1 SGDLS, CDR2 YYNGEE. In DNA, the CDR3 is TGTGCCAGCAGCAGCACAGGCACCACAGATACGCAGTATTTT. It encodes CASSSTGTTDTQYF.

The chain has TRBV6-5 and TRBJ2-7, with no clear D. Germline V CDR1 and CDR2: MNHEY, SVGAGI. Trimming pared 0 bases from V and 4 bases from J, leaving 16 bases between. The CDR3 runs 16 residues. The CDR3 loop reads CASSYSTPDARYEQYF. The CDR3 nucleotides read TGTGCCAGCAGTTACTCGACGCCCGATGCACGTTACGAGCAGTACTTC.

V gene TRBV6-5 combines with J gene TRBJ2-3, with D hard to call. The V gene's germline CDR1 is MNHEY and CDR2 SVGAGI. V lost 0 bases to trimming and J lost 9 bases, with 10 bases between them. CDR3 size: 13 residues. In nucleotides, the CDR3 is TGTGCCAGCAGTTACTCGTGGTGGAACACGCAGTATTTT. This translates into CASSYSWWNTQYF.

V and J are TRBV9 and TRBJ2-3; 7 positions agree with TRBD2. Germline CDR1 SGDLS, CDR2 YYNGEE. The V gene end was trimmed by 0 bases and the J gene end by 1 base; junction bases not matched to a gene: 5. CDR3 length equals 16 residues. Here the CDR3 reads CASSVEASGGTDTQYF. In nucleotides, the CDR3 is TGTGCCAGCAGCGTAGAGGCTAGCGGAGGCACAGATACGCAGTATTTT.